The entry that follows covers one T cell receptor beta chain sequence. This sample stems from a study of T-cell reconstitution after alpha-beta-depleted transplantation in children. Germline lookup yields CDR1 SQVTM and CDR2 ANQGSEA. Trimming took 4 bases from V and 1 from J; bases not matched to a gene: 4. The CDR3 length is 14 residues. Construction of the TCRbeta library involved unique molecular identifiers. MiXCR, run by TCRdb on the PCR reads, gives a single entry per CDR3 protein. The table shows about 510,000 distinct CDR3 sequences, with 9.5% to 12% occurring only once. This TCR derives from a female patient younger than 10 who had a stem cell transplant for aplastic anemia, so the T cells may come from the graft donor. The chain carries TRBV29-1 and TRBJ1-1; 9 bases align to TRBD1. The starting material was PBMCs, mostly from graft donor cells, obtained 180 days after TCRalphabeta/CD19-depleted stem cell transplant. Here the CDR3 reads CSVVGQGKNTEAFF. The DNA of the CDR3 is TGCAGCGTTGTCGGACAGGGGAAGAACACTGAAGCTTTCTTT.